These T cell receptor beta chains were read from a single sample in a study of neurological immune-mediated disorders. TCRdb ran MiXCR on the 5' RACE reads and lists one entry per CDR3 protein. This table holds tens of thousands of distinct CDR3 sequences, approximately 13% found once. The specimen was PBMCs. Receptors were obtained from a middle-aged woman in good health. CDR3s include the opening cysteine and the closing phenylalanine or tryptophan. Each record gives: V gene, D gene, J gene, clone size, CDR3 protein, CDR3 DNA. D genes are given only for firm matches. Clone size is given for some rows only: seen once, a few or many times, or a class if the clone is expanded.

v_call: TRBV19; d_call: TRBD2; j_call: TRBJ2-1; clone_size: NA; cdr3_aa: CASKVTSGFSYNEQFF; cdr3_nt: TGTGCCAGTAAGGTCACTAGCGGGTTCTCCTACAATGAGCAGTTCTTC
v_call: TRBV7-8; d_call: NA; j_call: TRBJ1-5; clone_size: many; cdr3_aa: CASTRQLNQPQHF; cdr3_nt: TGTGCCAGCACACGACAGCTCAATCAGCCCCAGCATTTT
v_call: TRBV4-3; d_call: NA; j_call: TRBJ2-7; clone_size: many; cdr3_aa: CASSQETQTHSSYEQYF; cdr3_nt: TGCGCCAGCAGCCAAGAAACCCAGACCCACAGCTCCTACGAGCAGTACTTC
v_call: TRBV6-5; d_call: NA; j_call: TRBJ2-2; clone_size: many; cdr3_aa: CASSRISNTGELFF; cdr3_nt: TGTGCCAGTTCCAGGATCTCGAACACCGGGGAGCTGTTTTTT
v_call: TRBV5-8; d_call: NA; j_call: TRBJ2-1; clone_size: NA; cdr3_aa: CASWDLQGQFF; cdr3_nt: TGTGCCAGCTGGGACCTCCAGGGGCAGTTCTTC
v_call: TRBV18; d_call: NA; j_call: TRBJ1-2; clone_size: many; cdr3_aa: CASSSGGDYGYTF; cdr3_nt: TGTGCCAGCTCGTCGGGGGGCGACTATGGCTACACCTTC
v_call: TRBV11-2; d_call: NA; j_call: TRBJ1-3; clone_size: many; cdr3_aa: CASSPRSSRSGNTIYF; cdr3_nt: TGTGCCAGCAGCCCCCGGTCTTCACGTTCTGGAAACACCATATATTTT
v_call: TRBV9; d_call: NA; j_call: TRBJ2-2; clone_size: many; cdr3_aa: CASSPSGLNTGELFF; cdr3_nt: TGTGCCAGCAGCCCGAGCGGACTTAACACCGGGGAGCTGTTTTTT
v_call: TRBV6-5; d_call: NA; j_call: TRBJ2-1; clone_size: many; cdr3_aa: CASSYSLGAGADNEQFF; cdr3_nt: TGTGCCAGCAGTTACTCCCTAGGGGCGGGGGCCGACAATGAGCAGTTCTTC
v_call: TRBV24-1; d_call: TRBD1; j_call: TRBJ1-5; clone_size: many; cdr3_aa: CATSSSTGDYSNQPQHF; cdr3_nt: TGTGCCACCAGTTCGTCGACAGGGGACTATAGCAATCAGCCCCAGCATTTT
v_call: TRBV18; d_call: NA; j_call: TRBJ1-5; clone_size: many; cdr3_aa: CASSPLARDPPQHF; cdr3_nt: TGTGCCAGCTCACCACTTGCCCGGGACCCGCCCCAGCATTTT
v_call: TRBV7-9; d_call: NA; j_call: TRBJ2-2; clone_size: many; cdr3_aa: CAAGGSLGGELFF; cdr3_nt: TGTGCCGCCGGGGGAAGCTTGGGCGGGGAGCTGTTTTTT
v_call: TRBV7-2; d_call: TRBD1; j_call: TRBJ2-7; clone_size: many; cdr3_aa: CASSLVGTGPYEQYF; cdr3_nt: TGTGCCAGCAGCTTAGTAGGGACAGGGCCCTACGAGCAGTACTTC
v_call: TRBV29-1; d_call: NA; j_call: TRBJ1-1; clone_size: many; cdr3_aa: CSVAAEQEAFF; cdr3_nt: TGCAGCGTTGCCGCCGAGCAAGAAGCTTTCTTT
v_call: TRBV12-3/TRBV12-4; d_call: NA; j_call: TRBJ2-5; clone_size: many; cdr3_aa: CASRPRDLGKTQYF; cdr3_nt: TGTGCCAGCAGGCCCCGGGACCTGGGAAAGACCCAGTACTTC
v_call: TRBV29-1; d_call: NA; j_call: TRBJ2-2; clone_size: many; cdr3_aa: CSAKTGEDTGELFF; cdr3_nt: TGCAGCGCAAAAACAGGGGAGGACACCGGGGAGCTGTTTTTT
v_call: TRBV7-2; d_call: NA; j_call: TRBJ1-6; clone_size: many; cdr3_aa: CASSLHQPLNSPLHF; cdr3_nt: TGTGCCAGCAGCTTACACCAGCCATTAAATTCACCCCTCCACTTT
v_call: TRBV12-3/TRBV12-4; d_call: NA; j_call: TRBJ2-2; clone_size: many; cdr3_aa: CASSPSSLTGELFF; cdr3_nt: TGTGCCAGCAGCCCGTCGTCTCTCACCGGGGAGCTGTTTTTT
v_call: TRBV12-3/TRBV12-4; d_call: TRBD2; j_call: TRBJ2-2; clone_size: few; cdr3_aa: CASSLAYRRLAGGPYNTGELFF; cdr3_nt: TGTGCCAGCAGTTTAGCGTATCGGAGACTAGCGGGAGGGCCGTATAACACCGGGGAGCTGTTTTTT
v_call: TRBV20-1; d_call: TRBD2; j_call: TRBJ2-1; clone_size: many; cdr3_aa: CSARGLVGGSENEQFF; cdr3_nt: TGCAGTGCTAGAGGTCTAGTTGGCGGGAGCGAAAATGAGCAGTTCTTC
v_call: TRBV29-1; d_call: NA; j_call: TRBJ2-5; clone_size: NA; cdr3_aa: CSAIPGGGETQYF; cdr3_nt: TGCAGCGCCATACCTGGGGGCGGTGAGACCCAGTACTTC
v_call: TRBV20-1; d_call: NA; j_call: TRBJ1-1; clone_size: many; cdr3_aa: CSARDRVSGADAEAFF; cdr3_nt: TGCAGTGCTAGAGATAGGGTCTCTGGGGCCGACGCTGAAGCTTTCTTT
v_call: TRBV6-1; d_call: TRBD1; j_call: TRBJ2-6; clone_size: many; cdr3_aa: CASSGTGERANVLTF; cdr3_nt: TGTGCCAGCAGTGGGACAGGGGAGCGGGCCAACGTCCTGACTTTC
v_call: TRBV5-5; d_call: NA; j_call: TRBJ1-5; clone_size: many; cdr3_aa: CASSLGQHNQPQHF; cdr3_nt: TGTGCCAGCAGCTTGGGCCAGCACAATCAGCCCCAGCATTTT
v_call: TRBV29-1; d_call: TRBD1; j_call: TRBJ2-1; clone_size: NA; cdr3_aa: CSVYRGYEQFF; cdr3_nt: TGCAGCGTATACAGGGGATATGAGCAGTTCTTC
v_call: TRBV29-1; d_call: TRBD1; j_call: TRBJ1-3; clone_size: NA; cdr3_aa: CSVRAGGQGDFLVGTIYF; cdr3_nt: TGCAGCGTTAGAGCCGGGGGACAGGGGGATTTTTTGGTTGGCACCATATATTTT
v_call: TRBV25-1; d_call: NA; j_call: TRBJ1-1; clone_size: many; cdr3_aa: CASYRGNTEAFF; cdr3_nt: TGTGCCAGCTACCGCGGGAACACTGAAGCTTTCTTT
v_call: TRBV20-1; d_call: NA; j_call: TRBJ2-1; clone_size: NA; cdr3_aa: CSAGCGHSSYNEQFF; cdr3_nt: TGCAGTGCTGGATGCGGGCATAGCTCCTACAATGAGCAGTTCTTC
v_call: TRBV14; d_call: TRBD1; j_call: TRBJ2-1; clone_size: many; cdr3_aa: CASSPLDRAPYNEQFF; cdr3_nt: TGTGCCAGCAGCCCACTGGACAGGGCTCCCTACAATGAGCAGTTCTTC
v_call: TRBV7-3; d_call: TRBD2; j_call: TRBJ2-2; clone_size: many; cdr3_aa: CASSSRTSGGRNTGELFF; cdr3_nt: TGTGCCAGCAGCTCTAGGACTAGCGGGGGGAGGAACACCGGGGAGCTGTTTTTT
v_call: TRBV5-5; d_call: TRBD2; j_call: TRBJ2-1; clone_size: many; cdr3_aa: CASSGGTSGKSSYNEQFF; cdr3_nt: TGTGCCAGCAGCGGGGGGACTAGCGGGAAGAGCTCCTACAATGAGCAGTTCTTC
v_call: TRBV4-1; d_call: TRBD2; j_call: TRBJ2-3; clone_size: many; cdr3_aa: CASSLGGAGGGDTQYF; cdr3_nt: TGCGCCAGCAGCCTCGGAGGGGCGGGGGGGGGTGATACGCAGTATTTT
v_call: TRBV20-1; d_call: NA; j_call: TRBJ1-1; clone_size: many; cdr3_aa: CSALGHQNTEAFF; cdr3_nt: TGCAGTGCTTTGGGACACCAGAACACTGAAGCTTTCTTT
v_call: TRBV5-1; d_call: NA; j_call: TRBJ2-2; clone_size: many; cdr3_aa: CASSPAGQLNTGELFF; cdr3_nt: TGCGCCAGCAGCCCGGCTGGACAGCTGAACACCGGGGAGCTGTTTTTT
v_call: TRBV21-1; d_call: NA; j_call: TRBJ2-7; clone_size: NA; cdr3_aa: CASSKKVGAAYEQYF; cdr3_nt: TGTGCCAGCAGCAAAAAGGTTGGGGCAGCCTACGAGCAGTACTTC
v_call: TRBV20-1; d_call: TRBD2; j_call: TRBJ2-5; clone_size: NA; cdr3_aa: CSARDTLLTSVATQYF; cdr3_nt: TGCAGTGCTAGAGATACCCTCCTGACTAGCGTAGCGACCCAGTACTTC
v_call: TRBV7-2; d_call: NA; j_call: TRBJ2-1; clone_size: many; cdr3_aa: CASTPTETPYNEQFF; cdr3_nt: TGTGCCAGCACCCCGACAGAGACCCCCTACAATGAGCAGTTCTTC
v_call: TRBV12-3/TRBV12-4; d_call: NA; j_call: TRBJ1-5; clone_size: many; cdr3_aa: CASSPLSDSQSYSNQPQHF; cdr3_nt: TGTGCCAGCAGCCCGCTTTCGGACAGCCAATCTTATAGCAATCAGCCCCAGCATTTT
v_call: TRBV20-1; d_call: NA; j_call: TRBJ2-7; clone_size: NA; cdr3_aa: CSARRQVAYEQYF; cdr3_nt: TGCAGTGCTAGAAGGCAGGTAGCCTACGAGCAGTACTTC
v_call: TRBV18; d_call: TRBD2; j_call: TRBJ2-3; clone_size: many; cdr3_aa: CASSPSGGRTDTQYF; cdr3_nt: TGTGCCAGCTCACCTAGCGGGGGGCGCACAGATACGCAGTATTTT
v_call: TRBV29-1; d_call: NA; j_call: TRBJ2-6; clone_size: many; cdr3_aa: CSVEVRVYSGANVLTF; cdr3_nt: TGCAGCGTTGAAGTCAGGGTCTACTCTGGGGCCAACGTCCTGACTTTC
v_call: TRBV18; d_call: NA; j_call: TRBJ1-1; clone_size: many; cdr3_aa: CASSPPGGLGFVDTEAFF; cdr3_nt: TGTGCCAGCTCACCTCCGGGCGGATTAGGATTCGTCGACACTGAAGCTTTCTTT
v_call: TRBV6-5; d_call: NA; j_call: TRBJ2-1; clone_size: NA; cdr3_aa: CASSKHGFEVNEQFF; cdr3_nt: TGTGCCAGCAGTAAACATGGGTTTGAGGTCAATGAGCAGTTCTTC
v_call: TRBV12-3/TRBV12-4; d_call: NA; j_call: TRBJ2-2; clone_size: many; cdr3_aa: CASRGFTGELFF; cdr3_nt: TGTGCCAGCAGGGGTTTCACCGGGGAGCTGTTTTTT
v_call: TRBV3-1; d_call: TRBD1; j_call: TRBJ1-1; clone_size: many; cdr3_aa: CASSLYQGGSEAFF; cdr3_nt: TGTGCCAGCAGCCTCTACCAGGGGGGCTCTGAAGCTTTCTTT
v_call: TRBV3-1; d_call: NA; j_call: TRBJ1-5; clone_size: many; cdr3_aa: CASSQDPFSGAQHF; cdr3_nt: TGTGCCAGCAGCCAAGACCCCTTTTCAGGTGCCCAGCATTTT
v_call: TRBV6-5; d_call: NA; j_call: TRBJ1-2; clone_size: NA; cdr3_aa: CASSYSPEGNYGYTF; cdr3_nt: TGTGCCAGCAGTTACTCGCCCGAGGGGAACTATGGCTACACCTTC
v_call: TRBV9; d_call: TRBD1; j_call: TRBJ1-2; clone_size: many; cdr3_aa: CASSAGTGIYGYTF; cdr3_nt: TGTGCCAGCAGCGCGGGGACAGGCATTTATGGCTACACCTTC
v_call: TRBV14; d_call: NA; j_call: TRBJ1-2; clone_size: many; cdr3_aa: CASSQDTAFYGYTF; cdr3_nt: TGTGCCAGCAGCCAAGATACGGCATTCTATGGCTACACCTTC
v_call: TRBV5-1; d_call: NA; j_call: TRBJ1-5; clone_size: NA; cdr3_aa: CANSQDSPNQPQHF; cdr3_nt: TGCGCCAACAGCCAAGACAGTCCTAATCAGCCCCAGCATTTT
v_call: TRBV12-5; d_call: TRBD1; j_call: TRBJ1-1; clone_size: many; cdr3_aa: CASGFTTGGTEAFF; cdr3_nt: TGTGCTAGTGGTTTTACCACAGGGGGGACTGAAGCTTTCTTT
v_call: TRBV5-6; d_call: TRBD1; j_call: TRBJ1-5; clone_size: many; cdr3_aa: CASSLASAGGPQHF; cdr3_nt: TGTGCCAGCAGCTTGGCGTCAGCAGGGGGGCCCCAGCATTTT